Following are 18 T cell receptor beta chains from one sample sequenced in a study of blood T cell repertoires in COVID-19. Libraries were prepared by immunoSEQ multiplex PCR; TCRdb keeps only in-frame clonotypes and omits some of them. This table has some 230,000 clones, more than 65% appearing once. Sequenced: peripheral blood. These TCRs come from a woman aged 55 to 70 with acute or convalescent COVID-19.

The chain recombines TRBV30 with TRBJ2-5; D is uncertain. V was cut by 2 bases and J by 5 bases, with 12 bases left in between. Germline V CDR1 and CDR2: GTSNPN, SVGIG (reference sequence). The CDR3 consists of 13 residues. The CDR3 loop reads CAWSLVVSETQYF. The CDR3 nucleotides are TGTGCCTGGAGTTTAGTGGTTTCGGAGACCCAGTACTTC.

The CDR3 is CASSLESRGRTEAFF. In DNA, the CDR3 is TGCGCCAGCAGCCTGGAAAGCAGGGGGCGAACTGAAGCTTTCTTT. The rearrangement uses TRBV4-1 and TRBJ1-1; 8 bases map to TRBD1. After removal of 4 bases from V and 5 bases from J, the junction contained 9 bases not matched to a gene. The CDR3 extends over 15 amino acids. The germline V gene encodes CDR1 MGHRA and CDR2 YSYEKL.

The chain uses TRBV7-6 and TRBJ2-2, with 7 bases matching TRBD1. The germline CDR1 and CDR2 sequences are SGHVS and FNYEAQ. The CDR3 spans 16 residues. J lost 6 bases, V lost 4 bases, and 11 bases had no gene match. CDR3 region: CASSSQAYRGSGELFF. CDR3 bases: TGTGCCAGCAGCTCGCAAGCCTACAGGGGATCCGGGGAGCTGTTTTTT.

This chain joins TRBV6-5 and TRBJ1-4, with TRBD1 identical over 9 bases. Germline V CDR1 and CDR2: MNHEY, SVGAGI. The CDR3 consists of 16 residues. The junction had 10 bases not matched to a gene; V was cut back by 4 bases and J by 7 bases. CDR3 in amino acids: CASSSGQGIVFEKLFF. In DNA, the CDR3 is TGTGCCAGCAGTTCGGGACAGGGTATCGTATTTGAAAAACTGTTTTTT.

The rearrangement links TRBV30 to TRBJ1-4; D is perhaps TRBD1 (5 bases). The germline gives CDR1 GTSNPN, CDR2 SVGIG (reference sequence). The V gene lost 1 base and the J gene lost 7 bases, with 13 bases spanning the gap. CDR3 length equals 14 residues. The CDR3 DNA follows: TGTGCCTGGAGTGGGGGGGGTATCGGTGAAAAACTGTTTTTT. This translates into CAWSGGGIGEKLFF.

The V and J genes are TRBV6-6 and TRBJ1-6; TRBD1 matches at 8 bases. The CDR3 runs 14 residues. J was trimmed by 5 bases and V by 6 bases; bases with no gene match: 3. Germline CDR1 is MNHNY and CDR2 is SVGAGI (reference sequence). In DNA form, the CDR3 reads TGTGCCAGCAGCCAGACAGGGGATAATTCACCCCTCCACTTT. Its protein is CASSQTGDNSPLHF.

The J gene is TRBJ1-4, the V gene TRBV9; possible D gene TRBD1, 6 bases. The V end was cut by 4 bases, the J end by 3 bases, with 10 bases between. The germline gives CDR1 SGDLS, CDR2 YYNGEE. CDR3 length equals 14 residues. CDR3 bases: TGTGCCAGCAGCATTGGACAGTCTAATGAAAAACTGTTTTTT. Its protein is CASSIGQSNEKLFF.

V is TRBV6-1 and J is TRBJ1-1, with D tentatively TRBD1 (5 bases). Germline lookup yields CDR1 MNHNS and CDR2 SASEGT. This CDR3 spans 14 amino acids. The V and J ends lost 2 bases and 6 bases respectively, with 13 bases between them. The CDR3 nucleotides are TGTGCCAGCAGTGAACTGCAGGGCGGCGCTGAAGCTTTCTTT. This codes for CASSELQGGAEAFF.

V and J are TRBV5-1 and TRBJ1-1; 7 bases are a match to TRBD1. From germline, CDR1 is SGHRS and CDR2 YFSETQ. There are 16 residues in the CDR3. With V trimmed by 0 bases and J by 1 base, 6 bases remained unmatched. The CDR3: CASSLVKGARNTEAFF. The DNA of the CDR3 is TGCGCCAGCAGCTTGGTTAAGGGGGCAAGGAACACTGAAGCTTTCTTT.

In this sample, this clone turned up once. The chain has TRBV7-2 and TRBJ2-2; 7 positions agree with TRBD1. Germline loops: CDR1 SGHTA, CDR2 FQGNSA. V gave up 8 bases and J gave up 4 bases; unmatched junction bases: 4. This CDR3 has 13 amino acids. This CDR3 reads CASGRTGTGELFF. The CDR3 DNA sequence: TGTGCCAGCGGACGGACAGGCACCGGGGAGCTGTTTTTT.

This chain joins TRBV19 and TRBJ1-1, with D possibly being TRBD1 (5 bases). Germline V gene data show CDR1 as LNHDA and CDR2 as SQIVND (reference sequence). The CDR3 contains 13 residues. V lost 3 bases and J 3 bases, leaving 8 bases between the germline ends. CDR3 nucleotides: TGTGCCAGTAGTATGAAGGGGTACACTGAAGCTTTCTTT. This encodes CASSMKGYTEAFF.

The CDR3: CASSSEPGQGFFNYGYTF. In DNA, the CDR3 is TGCGCCAGCAGCTCTGAACCGGGACAGGGATTTTTTAACTATGGCTACACCTTC. The chain carries TRBV5-1 and TRBJ1-2; TRBD1 matches 9 bases. CDR3 length equals 18 residues. V was clipped by 3 bases and J by 1 base; unmatched bases: 13. Germline loops: CDR1 SGHRS, CDR2 YFSETQ.

The chain is built from TRBV30 and TRBJ2-1; TRBD2 is a possible D gene (6 bases). Deletions cut 4 bases from V and 7 bases from J, with 14 bases between. The CDR3 is made up of 13 amino acids. Germline CDR1 is GTSNPN and CDR2 is SVGIG (reference sequence). The CDR3 loop reads CAWTRDLGNEQFF. CDR3 DNA: TGTGCCTGGACCCGGGACTTGGGGAATGAGCAGTTCTTC.

This clone was counted once. The V gene is TRBV29-1, the J gene TRBJ1-2; 9 nucleotides align to TRBD1. CDR3 length: 13 residues. Germline V CDR1 and CDR2: SQVTM, ANQGSEA. Germline trimming cut 5 bases from V and 8 bases from J; bases unmatched to any gene: 9. CDR3 sequence: CSVSHGTGYGYTF. CDR3 DNA sequence: TGCAGCGTTTCCCACGGGACAGGGTACGGCTACACCTTC.

CDR3 bases: TGTGCCAGCAGCCTGGGGTGGGGACAGGGTTTGTCGGGTACGCGCTACACCTTC. It translates to CASSLGWGQGLSGTRYTF. This chain connects TRBV7-2 to TRBJ1-2; 9 bases align to TRBD1. Germline V gives CDR1 SGHTA, CDR2 FQGNSA. Trimming at V came to 5 bases and at J to 9 bases, leaving 22 bases not matched to a gene. The CDR3 consists of 18 residues.

The chain carries TRBV2 and TRBJ1-5; perhaps TRBD1 as D (6 bases). Trimming stripped 8 bases from V and 1 base from J, with 9 bases between. CDR1 and CDR2 (germline): SNHLY, FYNNEI. The CDR3 is 13 amino acids. The CDR3 DNA follows: TGTGCCAGCCAGGGGATCAGCAATCAGCCCCAGCATTTT. This translates into CASQGISNQPQHF. The whole variable domain, filled in from reference TRBV2 and TRBJ1-5, reads EPEVTQTPSHQVTQMGQEVILRCVPISNHLYFYWYRQILGQKVEFLVSFYNNEISEKSEIFDDQFSVERPDGSNFTLKIRSTKLEDSAMYFCASQGISNQPQHFGDGTRLSIL.

The chain employs TRBV19 and TRBJ1-4, with 8 positions matching TRBD1. The CDR3 has 16 amino acids. Germline lookup yields CDR1 LNHDA and CDR2 SQIVND (reference sequence). V dropped 6 bases and J dropped 3; count of bases not matched to a gene: 9. The chain's CDR3 is CASRRDSGQANEKLFF. The CDR3 region has the DNA TGTGCCAGTAGGCGGGATTCGGGACAGGCTAATGAAAAACTGTTTTTT.

This chain uses TRBV2 with TRBJ1-1; D not certain. V lost 0 bases and J 1 base, leaving 9 bases between the germline ends. In germline, CDR1 is SNHLY, CDR2 FYNNEI. The CDR3 has 15 residues. CDR3 protein: CASSEAVGGNTEAFF. The CDR3 DNA follows: TGTGCCAGCAGTGAAGCGGTGGGAGGGAACACTGAAGCTTTCTTT.